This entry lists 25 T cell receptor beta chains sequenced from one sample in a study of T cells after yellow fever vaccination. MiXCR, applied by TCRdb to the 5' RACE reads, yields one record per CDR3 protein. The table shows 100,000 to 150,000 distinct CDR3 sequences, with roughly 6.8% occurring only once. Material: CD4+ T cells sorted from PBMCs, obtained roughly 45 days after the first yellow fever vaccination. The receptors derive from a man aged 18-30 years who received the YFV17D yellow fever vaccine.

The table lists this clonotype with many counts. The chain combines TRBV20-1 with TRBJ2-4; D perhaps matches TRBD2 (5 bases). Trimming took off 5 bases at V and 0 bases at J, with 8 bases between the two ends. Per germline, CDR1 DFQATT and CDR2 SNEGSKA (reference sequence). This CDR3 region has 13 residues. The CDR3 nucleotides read TGCAGTGCTGGCGGGCTAGCCAAAAACATTCAGTACTTC. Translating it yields CSAGGLAKNIQYF.

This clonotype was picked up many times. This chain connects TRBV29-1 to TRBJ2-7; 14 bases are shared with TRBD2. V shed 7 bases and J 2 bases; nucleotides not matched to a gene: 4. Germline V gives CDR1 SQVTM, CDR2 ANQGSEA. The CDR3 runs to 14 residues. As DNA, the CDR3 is TGCAGCGCCTCGACTAGCGGGGGGGCCTACGAGCAGTACTTC. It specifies CSASTSGGAYEQYF.

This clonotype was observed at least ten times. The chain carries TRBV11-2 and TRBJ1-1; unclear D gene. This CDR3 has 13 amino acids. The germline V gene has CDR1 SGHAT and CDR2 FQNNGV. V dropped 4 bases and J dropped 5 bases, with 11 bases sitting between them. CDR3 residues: CASSSTERTEAFF. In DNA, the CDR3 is TGTGCCAGCAGCTCCACGGAGAGGACTGAAGCTTTCTTT.

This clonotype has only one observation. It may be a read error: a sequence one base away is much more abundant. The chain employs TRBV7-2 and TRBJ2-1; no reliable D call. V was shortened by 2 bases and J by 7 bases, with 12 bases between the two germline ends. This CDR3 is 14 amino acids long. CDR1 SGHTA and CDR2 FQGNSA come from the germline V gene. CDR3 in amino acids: CASSLMSGWNEQFF. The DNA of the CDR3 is TGTGCCAGCAGCTTAATGTCAGGCTGGAATGAGCAGTTCTTC.

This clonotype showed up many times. As DNA, the CDR3 is TGTGCCAGCAGTTACTCGTATTCGGGGATCGGTGGCACTGAAGCTTTCTTT. This encodes CASSYSYSGIGGTEAFF. The chain is built from TRBV6-5 and TRBJ1-1, with D uncertain. Germline-derived CDR1 and CDR2 are MNHEY and SVGAGI. The CDR3 covers 17 residues. Trimming removed 0 bases from V and 4 bases from J, with 18 bases in between.

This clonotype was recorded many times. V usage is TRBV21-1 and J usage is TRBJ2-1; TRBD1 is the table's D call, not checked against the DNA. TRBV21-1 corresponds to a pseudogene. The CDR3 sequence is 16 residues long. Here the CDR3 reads CASSPRRGARCGEQFF. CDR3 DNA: TGTGCCAGCAGCCCTAGAAGGGGAGCCCGATGCGGTGAGCAGTTCTTC.

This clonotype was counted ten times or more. The CDR3 DNA reads as TGCGCCAGCAGCACTGGAAGGGAAGAGGGAGATACGCAGTATTTT. This encodes CASSTGREEGDTQYF. V and J are TRBV5-1 and TRBJ2-3, with D perhaps matching TRBD2 (5 bases). Trimming cost V 4 bases and J 5 bases, with 17 bases left between them. This CDR3 spans 15 amino acids. Germline V gives CDR1 SGHRS, CDR2 YFSETQ.

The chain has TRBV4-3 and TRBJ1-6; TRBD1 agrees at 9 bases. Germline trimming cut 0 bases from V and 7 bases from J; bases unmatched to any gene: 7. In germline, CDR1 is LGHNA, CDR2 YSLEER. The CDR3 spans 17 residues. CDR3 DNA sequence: TGCGCCAGCAGCCAAGACCGGTGGACAGGGGAAAATTCACCCCTCCACTTT. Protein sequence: CASSQDRWTGENSPLHF.

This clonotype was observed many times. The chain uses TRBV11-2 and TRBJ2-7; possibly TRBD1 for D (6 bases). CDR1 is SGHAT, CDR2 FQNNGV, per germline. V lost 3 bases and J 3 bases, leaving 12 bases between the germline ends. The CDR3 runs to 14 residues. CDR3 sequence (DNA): TGTGCCAGCAGCTTGGATGGACAGTACTACGAGCAGTACGTC. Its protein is CASSLDGQYYEQYV.

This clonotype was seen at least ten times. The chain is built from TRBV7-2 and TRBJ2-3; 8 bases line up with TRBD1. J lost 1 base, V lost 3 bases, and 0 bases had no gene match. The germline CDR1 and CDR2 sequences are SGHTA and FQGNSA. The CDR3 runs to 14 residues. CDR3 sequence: CASSLTGGTDTQYF. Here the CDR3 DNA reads TGTGCCAGCAGCTTGACAGGGGGCACAGATACGCAGTATTTT. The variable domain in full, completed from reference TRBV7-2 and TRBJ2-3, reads GAGVSQSPSNKVTEKGKDVELRCDPISGHTALYWYRQSLGQGLEFLIYFQGNSAPDKSGLPSDRFSAERTGGSVSTLTIQRTQQEDSAVYLCASSLTGGTDTQYFGPGTRLTVL.

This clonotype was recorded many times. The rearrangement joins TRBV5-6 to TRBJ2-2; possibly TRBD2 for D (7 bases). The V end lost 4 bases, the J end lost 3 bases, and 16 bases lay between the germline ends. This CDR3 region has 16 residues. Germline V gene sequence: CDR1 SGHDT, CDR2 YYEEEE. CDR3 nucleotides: TGTGCCAGCAGCCCATTAACAGGGAGGGACACCGGGGAGCTGTTTTTT. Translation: CASSPLTGRDTGELFF.

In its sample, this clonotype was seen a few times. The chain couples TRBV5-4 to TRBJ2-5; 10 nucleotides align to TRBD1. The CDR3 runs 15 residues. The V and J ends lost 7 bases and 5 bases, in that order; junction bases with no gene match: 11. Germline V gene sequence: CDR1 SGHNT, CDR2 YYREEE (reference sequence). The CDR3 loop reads CASHAGTGEIETQYF. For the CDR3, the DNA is TGTGCCAGCCACGCCGGGACAGGGGAGATCGAGACCCAGTACTTC.

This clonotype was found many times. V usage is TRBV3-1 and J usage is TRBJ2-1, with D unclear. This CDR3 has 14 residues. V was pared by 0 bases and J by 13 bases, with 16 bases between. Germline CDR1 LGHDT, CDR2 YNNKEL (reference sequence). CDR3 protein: CASSQDSRVGLQFF. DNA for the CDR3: TGTGCCAGCAGCCAAGATTCGCGCGTTGGCTTACAGTTCTTC.

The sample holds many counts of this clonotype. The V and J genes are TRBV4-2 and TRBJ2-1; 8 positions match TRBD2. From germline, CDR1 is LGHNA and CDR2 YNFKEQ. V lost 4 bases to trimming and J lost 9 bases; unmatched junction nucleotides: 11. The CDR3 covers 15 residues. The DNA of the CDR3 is TGTGCCAGCAGCCGCACGGGGGGGGGCCTTGTTGAGCAGTTCTTC. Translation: CASSRTGGGLVEQFF.

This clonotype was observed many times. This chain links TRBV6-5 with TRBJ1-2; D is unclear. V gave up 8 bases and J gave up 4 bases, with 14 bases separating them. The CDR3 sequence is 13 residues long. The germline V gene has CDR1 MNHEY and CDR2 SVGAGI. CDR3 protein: CASRSGTSYGYTF. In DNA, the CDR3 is TGTGCCAGCCGGTCGGGAACGAGCTATGGCTACACCTTC.

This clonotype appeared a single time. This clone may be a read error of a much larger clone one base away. In nucleotides, the CDR3 is TGCGCCAGCAGCTTGGCGGGGGGACAGATCGGCACAGATACGAAGTATTTT. It specifies CASSLAGGQIGTDTKYF. This chain links TRBV5-1 with TRBJ2-3, with D possibly called TRBD1 or TRBD2 (7 bases each). This CDR3 spans 17 amino acids. Per the germline V gene, CDR1 is SGHRS and CDR2 is YFSETQ.

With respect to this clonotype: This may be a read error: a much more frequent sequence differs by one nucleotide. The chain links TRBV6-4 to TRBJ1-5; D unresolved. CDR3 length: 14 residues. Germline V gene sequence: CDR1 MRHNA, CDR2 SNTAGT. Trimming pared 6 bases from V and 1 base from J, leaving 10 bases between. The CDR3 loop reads CASRNTISNQPQHF. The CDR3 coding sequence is TGTGCCAGCAGAAATACCATAAGCAATCAGCCCCAGCATTTT.

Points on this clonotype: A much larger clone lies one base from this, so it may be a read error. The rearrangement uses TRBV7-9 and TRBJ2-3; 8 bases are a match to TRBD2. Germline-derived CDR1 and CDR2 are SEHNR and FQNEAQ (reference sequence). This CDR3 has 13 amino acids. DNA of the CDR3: TGTGCCACCCTGAGGCGGGGGGCAGATGCGCAGTATTTT. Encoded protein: CATLRRGADAQYF.

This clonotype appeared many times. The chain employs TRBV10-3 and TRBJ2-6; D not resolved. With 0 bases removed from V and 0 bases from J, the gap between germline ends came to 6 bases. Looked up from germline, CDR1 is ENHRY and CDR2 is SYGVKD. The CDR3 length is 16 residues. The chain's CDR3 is CAISESWRSGANVLTF. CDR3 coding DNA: TGTGCCATCAGTGAGTCGTGGCGCTCTGGGGCCAACGTCCTGACTTTC.

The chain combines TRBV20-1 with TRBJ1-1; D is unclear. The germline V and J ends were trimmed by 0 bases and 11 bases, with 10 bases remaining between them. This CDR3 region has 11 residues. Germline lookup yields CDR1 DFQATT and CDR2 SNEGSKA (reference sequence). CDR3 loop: CSARDPSVAFF. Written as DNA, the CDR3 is TGCAGTGCTAGAGACCCCTCAGTGGCTTTCTTT.

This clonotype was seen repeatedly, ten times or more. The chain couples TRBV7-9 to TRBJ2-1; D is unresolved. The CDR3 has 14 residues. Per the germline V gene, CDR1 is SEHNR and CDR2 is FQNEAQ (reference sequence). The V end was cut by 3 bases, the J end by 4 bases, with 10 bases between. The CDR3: CASSFTVGYNEQFF. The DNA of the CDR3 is TGTGCCAGCAGCTTCACAGTGGGGTACAATGAGCAGTTCTTC.

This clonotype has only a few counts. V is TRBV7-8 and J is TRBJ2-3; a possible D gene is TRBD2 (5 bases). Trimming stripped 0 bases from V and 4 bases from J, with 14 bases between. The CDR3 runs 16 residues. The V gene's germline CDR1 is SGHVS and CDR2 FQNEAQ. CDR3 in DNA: TGTGCCAGCAGCTTAGCAGTGGCTAGAGGGTCAGATACGCAGTATTTT. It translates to CASSLAVARGSDTQYF.

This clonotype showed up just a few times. DNA for the CDR3: TGCGCCAGCAGCTTGGGGGATGATCAGCCCCAGCATTTT. Translation gives CASSLGDDQPQHF. The V gene is TRBV5-1, the J gene TRBJ1-5; D is undetermined. V was shortened by 0 bases and J by 5 bases, with 6 bases between the two germline ends. This CDR3 contains 13 residues. Germline loops: CDR1 SGHRS, CDR2 YFSETQ.

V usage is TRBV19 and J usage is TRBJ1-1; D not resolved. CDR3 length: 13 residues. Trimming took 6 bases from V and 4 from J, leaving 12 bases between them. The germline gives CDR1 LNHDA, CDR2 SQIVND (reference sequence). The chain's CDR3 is CASRAQLTTEAFF. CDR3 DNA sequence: TGTGCCAGTAGAGCGCAGCTGACCACTGAAGCTTTCTTT.

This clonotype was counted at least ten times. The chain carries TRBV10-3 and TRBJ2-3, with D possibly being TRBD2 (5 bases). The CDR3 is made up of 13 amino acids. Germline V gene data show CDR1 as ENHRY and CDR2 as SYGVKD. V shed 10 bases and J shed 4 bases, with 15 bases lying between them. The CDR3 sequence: CATRAAGADTQYF. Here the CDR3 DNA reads TGTGCCACCAGAGCGGCGGGTGCAGATACGCAGTATTTT.